Listed below are T cell receptor beta chains from one sample, sequenced in a study of blood T cell repertoires in COVID-19. Measured with immunoSEQ multiplex PCR; TCRdb has only the in-frame clones, and not every one. Found here are about 55,000 clones, approximately 91% of them singletons; the top ten hold roughly 8.4%. The sample consisted of peripheral blood. The receptors shown here come from a man aged 55-75 years with active COVID-19. Each CDR3 is given without its conserved first and last residue. The D gene is left open where the match is weak.

V gene: TRBV24-1
D gene: TRBD2
CDR3 protein: ATSESGLAGAYNEQF

V gene: TRBV6-5
D gene: TRBD2
CDR3 protein: ASSSTSGSLSEQF

V gene: TRBV7-2
D gene: NA
CDR3 protein: ASSSQGTDILPLH

V gene: TRBV5-1
D gene: NA
CDR3 protein: ASSLEGYTDTQY

V gene: TRBV11-2
D gene: NA
CDR3 protein: ASSGIQGSSYNEQF

V gene: TRBV6-5
D gene: NA
CDR3 protein: ASSTTLATYNEQF

V gene: TRBV5-8
D gene: TRBD1
CDR3 protein: ASSLAIDRVDTEAF

V gene: TRBV29-1
D gene: NA
CDR3 protein: SVEEWDIESRPGYT

V gene: TRBV6-5
D gene: TRBD2
CDR3 protein: ASSRLAGDHNEQF

V gene: TRBV7-3
D gene: TRBD2
CDR3 protein: ASSTGTSSPRGEF

V gene: TRBV3-1/TRBV3-2
D gene: NA
CDR3 protein: ASSPDLGGRQPQH

V gene: TRBV7-3
D gene: NA
CDR3 protein: ASSRQNTGELF

V gene: TRBV4-1
D gene: TRBD1
CDR3 protein: ASSQGTGHILH

V gene: TRBV4-2
D gene: TRBD2
CDR3 protein: ASSQDLAGGPEGETQY

V gene: TRBV14
D gene: NA
CDR3 protein: ASSQWVRSYEQY

V gene: TRBV5-4
D gene: TRBD2
CDR3 protein: ASSPRGLAGKTYEQY

V gene: TRBV7-6
D gene: NA
CDR3 protein: ASPDLGAAYNSPLH

V gene: TRBV28
D gene: NA
CDR3 protein: ASSAGGQTGTQY

V gene: TRBV9
D gene: TRBD2
CDR3 protein: ASSVDAAGVRTDTQY

V gene: TRBV7-2
D gene: TRBD2
CDR3 protein: ASSPQAGGPHEQY

V gene: TRBV30
D gene: NA
CDR3 protein: TWSGRGSAYEQY

V gene: TRBV5-1
D gene: TRBD2
CDR3 protein: ASSLLSGVRSTDTQY

V gene: TRBV6-1
D gene: TRBD2
CDR3 protein: ASSETSGRVYEQY

V gene: TRBV4-1
D gene: TRBD1
CDR3 protein: ASSQDRTGLGYT

V gene: TRBV2
D gene: NA
CDR3 protein: ASSEAFTAKGGTEAF

V gene: TRBV2
D gene: NA
CDR3 protein: ASSRDSIYGYT

V gene: TRBV7-3
D gene: NA
CDR3 protein: AVRQRSNEQY

V gene: TRBV6-5
D gene: TRBD1
CDR3 protein: ASRGTGADTQY

V gene: TRBV2
D gene: NA
CDR3 protein: ASSDQIAPGANVLT

V gene: TRBV5-8
D gene: TRBD2
CDR3 protein: ASSLYLVWSSGEETQY

V gene: TRBV7-8
D gene: NA
CDR3 protein: ASSLGRLNTEAF

V gene: TRBV7-6
D gene: NA
CDR3 protein: ASSLGASGSGANVLT

V gene: TRBV6-1
D gene: TRBD2
CDR3 protein: ASSVGSSGRADTQY

V gene: TRBV5-1
D gene: TRBD1
CDR3 protein: ASRLRQGGNTIY

V gene: TRBV9
D gene: TRBD1
CDR3 protein: ASSPGTGQSGELF

V gene: TRBV19
D gene: TRBD1
CDR3 protein: ASSDRGSGNTIY

V gene: TRBV7-2
D gene: NA
CDR3 protein: ASSLAGAVGELF

V gene: TRBV19
D gene: NA
CDR3 protein: ASSLPGDHGGTEAF

V gene: TRBV11-2
D gene: NA
CDR3 protein: ASSVLMSTGELF

V gene: TRBV9
D gene: TRBD1
CDR3 protein: ASAGQGLTEAF

V gene: TRBV15
D gene: NA
CDR3 protein: ATSGPGQGSIYNEQF

V gene: TRBV5-1
D gene: TRBD2
CDR3 protein: ASSPPASGRVDEQF

V gene: TRBV6-2/TRBV6-3
D gene: TRBD2
CDR3 protein: ASSLIAGGNTGELF

V gene: TRBV18
D gene: TRBD1
CDR3 protein: ASSSSQGVSNQPQH

V gene: TRBV2
D gene: NA
CDR3 protein: ASSEQGGYTGELF

V gene: TRBV18
D gene: NA
CDR3 protein: ASSPETDYEQY

V gene: TRBV6-5
D gene: TRBD2
CDR3 protein: ASTSGRGQETQY

V gene: TRBV10-1
D gene: NA
CDR3 protein: ASATRDRETQY

V gene: TRBV5-1
D gene: NA
CDR3 protein: ASSSGHLGFHEQY

V gene: TRBV2
D gene: NA
CDR3 protein: ASRGGNQPQH

V gene: TRBV6-4
D gene: TRBD2
CDR3 protein: ASNPTGIAGDGEQF

V gene: TRBV4-2
D gene: TRBD2
CDR3 protein: ASSVSGTSGTPGELF